These T cell receptor beta chains were read from a single sample in a study of cytomegalovirus exposure and HLA in healthy donors. The protocol was immunoSEQ multiplex PCR, while the TCRdb copy is restricted to in-frame clones and leaves out a portion. The profile shows approximately 100,000 clones, roughly 73% of them singletons. The sample taken for sequencing was PBMCs. These receptor sequences come from a woman in her forties in good health and CMV-seronegative. The CDR3 runs from the conserved cysteine through the conserved F or W. D genes are given only for firm matches. Size tells how often a clone was seen (once, few, many) or the class of an expanded clone, and some rows leave it out.

TRBV30	TRBJ2-1	-	-	CAWVDRQSSYNEQLF	TGTGCCTGGGTAGACAGACAAAGCTCCTACAATGAGCAGCTCTTC
TRBV7-8	TRBJ1-3	-	-	CASSPGGGNTIYF	TGTGCCAGCAGCCCGGGTGGTGGAAACACCATATATTTT
TRBV6-6	TRBJ2-5	-	-	CASSYSNVPGQETQYF	TGTGCCAGCAGTTACTCGAACGTGCCCGGGCAAGAGACCCAGTACTTC
TRBV28	TRBJ2-7	-	TRBD1	CASSLADRGHYEQYF	TGTGCCAGCAGTTTGGCCGACAGGGGGCACTACGAGCAGTACTTC
TRBV15	TRBJ2-1	-	-	CATSRVTGNEQFF	TGTGCCACCAGCAGAGTAACAGGGAATGAGCAGTTCTTC
TRBV29-1	TRBJ2-3	-	TRBD2	CSVEDIAGESTDTQYF	TGCAGCGTTGAAGATATAGCGGGGGAAAGCACAGATACGCAGTATTTT
TRBV6-5	TRBJ1-4	-	TRBD1	CASSYRYRGLNEKLFF	TGTGCCAGCAGTTACAGATACAGGGGACTTAATGAAAAACTGTTTTTT
TRBV7-2	TRBJ2-7	once	-	CASSFTIASHEQYF	TGTGCCAGCAGCTTTACTATCGCCAGCCACGAGCAGTACTTC
TRBV30	TRBJ2-1	-	-	CAWSVNAYRIDNEQFF	TGTGCCTGGAGTGTAAACGCGTACCGAATAGACAATGAGCAGTTCTTC
TRBV4-3	TRBJ2-7	few	-	CASSPMRGSSYEQYF	TGCGCCAGCAGCCCCATGAGAGGTAGCTCCTACGAGCAGTACTTC
TRBV12-5	TRBJ2-7	-	-	CASGLVPGLSSYEQYF	TGTGCTAGTGGTTTGGTCCCAGGGTTGAGCTCCTACGAGCAGTACTTC
TRBV5-6	TRBJ2-7	-	-	CASSRSGYEEQYF	TGTGCCAGCAGCCGCAGCGGGTATGAAGAGCAGTACTTC
TRBV5-1	TRBJ2-1	-	TRBD2	CASSFDAGGPHSYNEQFF	TGCGCCAGCAGCTTCGATGCGGGGGGGCCTCACTCCTACAATGAGCAGTTCTTC
TRBV2	TRBJ2-2	-	TRBD1	CATRQGAWDTGELFF	TGTGCCACACGTCAGGGGGCTTGGGACACCGGGGAGCTGTTTTTT
TRBV19	TRBJ2-1	few	TRBD2	CASNPPPSGGYNEQFF	TGTGCCAGTAACCCTCCACCTAGCGGGGGATACAATGAGCAGTTCTTC
TRBV30	TRBJ2-1	once	TRBD2	CAWSVSGLPLTQQFF	TGTGCCTGGAGTGTTTCGGGACTACCGCTTACTCAGCAGTTCTTC
TRBV30	TRBJ1-1	-	-	CAWSGQFFEAFF	TGTGCCTGGAGTGGCCAGTTTTTTGAAGCTTTCTTT
TRBV29-1	TRBJ2-7	-	TRBD1	CSVEEGTGEPDQYF	TGCAGCGTTGAAGAGGGGACAGGTGAACCCGACCAGTACTTC
TRBV5-1	TRBJ2-2	-	-	CASSLELAIGELFF	TGCGCCAGCAGCTTGGAACTAGCAATCGGGGAGCTGTTTTTT
TRBV5-1	TRBJ1-1	-	TRBD1	CASSSGQGANTEAFF	TGCGCCAGCAGCTCGGGACAGGGGGCGAACACTGAAGCTTTCTTT
TRBV19	TRBJ2-3	-	TRBD2	CASSPTSGVTDTQYF	TGTGCCAGTAGTCCCACTAGCGGGGTCACAGATACGCAGTATTTT
TRBV6-5	TRBJ1-2	-	TRBD1	CASKGQGSGYGYTF	TGTGCCAGCAAGGGACAGGGATCAGGCTATGGCTACACCTTC
TRBV9	TRBJ2-5	-	TRBD2	CASSVGGGGETQYF	TGTGCCAGCAGCGTAGGCGGGGGAGGGGAGACCCAGTACTTC
TRBV6-6	TRBJ1-5	few	TRBD1	CASSAQGGGNQPQHF	TGTGCCAGCAGTGCACAGGGGGGAGGCAATCAGCCCCAGCATTTT
TRBV7-9	TRBJ1-6	-	-	CASSWPGNSPLHF	TGTGCCAGCAGCTGGCCAGGCAATTCACCCCTCCACTTT
TRBV12-5	TRBJ1-1	-	-	CASALSDNTEAFF	TGTGCTAGTGCCCTCAGTGATAACACTGAAGCTTTCTTT
TRBV12-5	TRBJ1-2	-	TRBD1	CASVPSGGGYGYTF	TGTGCTAGTGTCCCCTCAGGGGGCGGCTATGGCTACACCTTC
TRBV4-3	TRBJ2-7	-	-	CASSQDPGDLYEQYF	TGCGCCAGCAGCCAAGATCCAGGGGACCTCTACGAGCAGTACTTC
TRBV9	TRBJ2-5	-	-	CASSVGSALETQYF	TGTGCCAGCAGCGTAGGTAGCGCCTTGGAGACCCAGTACTTC
TRBV9	TRBJ1-6	-	TRBD1	CASSVGGQGGNSPLHF	TGTGCCAGCAGCGTAGGGGGACAGGGGGGAAATTCACCCCTCCACTTT
TRBV5-8	TRBJ2-2	-	-	CASSLGRNTGELFF	TGTGCCAGCAGCTTGGGCAGGAACACCGGGGAGCTGTTTTTT
TRBV27	TRBJ2-2	-	-	CASSWRLRNTGELFF	TGTGCCAGCAGTTGGCGGCTCCGAAACACCGGGGAGCTGTTTTTT
TRBV4-1	TRBJ2-7	-	TRBD1	CASSQAGGWTGAREQYF	TGCGCCAGCAGCCAAGCCGGTGGTTGGACAGGGGCTCGCGAGCAGTACTTC
TRBV30	TRBJ1-6	-	TRBD1	CAWSHRDSSISPLHF	TGTGCCTGGAGTCATCGGGACAGTTCAATTTCACCCCTCCACTTT
TRBV7-9	TRBJ1-1	-	-	CASSLEGGTEAFF	TGTGCCAGCAGCTTAGAAGGGGGCACTGAAGCTTTCTTT
TRBV18	TRBJ2-7	-	TRBD1	CASSPRAGGLYEQYF	TGTGCCAGCTCACCCCGGGCAGGGGGTCTCTACGAGCAGTACTTC
TRBV5-1	TRBJ1-1	-	-	CASSLLGRGENTEAFF	TGCGCCAGCAGCTTGCTAGGTAGAGGAGAGAACACTGAAGCTTTCTTT
TRBV14	TRBJ1-2	-	-	CASSRSQGLVGYTF	TGTGCCAGCAGCCGCTCCCAGGGGCTAGTTGGCTACACCTTC
TRBV7-3	TRBJ1-1	-	TRBD1	CASSKGANTEAFF	TGTGCCAGCAGCAAGGGGGCGAACACTGAAGCTTTCTTT
TRBV6-1	TRBJ2-7	once	-	CASSEWQGSSYEQYF	TGTGCCAGCAGTGAATGGCAGGGAAGCTCCTACGAGCAGTACTTC
TRBV29-1	TRBJ2-7	-	-	CSVEVWGGVSSYEQYF	TGCAGCGTTGAAGTTTGGGGCGGGGTAAGCTCCTACGAGCAGTACTTC
TRBV29-1	TRBJ1-1	once	-	CSVAYFGTKGTEAFF	TGCAGCGTTGCATATTTCGGGACTAAGGGCACTGAAGCTTTCTTT
TRBV10-3	TRBJ2-7	-	-	CAITGDGRGQYF	TGTGCCATCACCGGAGACGGGCGGGGGCAGTACTTC
TRBV7-2	TRBJ1-4	-	TRBD1	CASSYRGFEKLFF	TGTGCCAGCAGCTACAGGGGTTTTGAAAAACTGTTTTTT
TRBV5-1	TRBJ2-7	-	TRBD2	CASSFQRGASSYEQYF	TGCGCCAGCAGCTTCCAGCGGGGGGCGTCTTCCTACGAGCAGTACTTC
TRBV5-8	TRBJ1-6	-	-	CASGTGKSSYNSPLHF	TGTGCCAGCGGAACAGGGAAGAGCTCCTATAATTCACCCCTCCACTTT
TRBV30	TRBJ1-2	-	TRBD1	CAWSAGLGRGTYGYTF	TGTGCCTGGAGTGCGGGCCTTGGCAGGGGGACGTATGGCTACACCTTC
TRBV6-1	TRBJ1-1	-	TRBD1	CASSEPGGDSEAFF	TGTGCCAGCAGTGAACCAGGGGGCGATTCTGAAGCTTTCTTT
TRBV5-1	TRBJ2-3	-	TRBD1	CASSFSGDRTDTQYF	TGCGCCAGCAGCTTCTCCGGGGACAGGACAGATACGCAGTATTTT
TRBV25-1	TRBJ1-1	once	-	CASNSARTEAFF	TGTGCCAGCAATTCCGCGAGGACTGAAGCTTTCTTT
TRBV7-2	TRBJ1-3	-	-	CASSLGASSGNTIYF	TGTGCCAGCAGCTTAGGGGCAAGCTCTGGAAACACCATATATTTT
TRBV18	TRBJ2-7	-	TRBD2	CASSPASGGYEQYF	TGTGCCAGCTCCCCTGCCAGCGGGGGCTACGAGCAGTACTTC